These 24 T cell receptor beta chains came from one sample sequenced in a study of cytomegalovirus exposure and HLA in healthy donors. The PCR was carried out with 60 Vbeta primers and 13 Jbeta primers. Assay used: immunoSEQ multiplex PCR; TCRdb lists only in-frame clones, some missing. The profile shows some 180,000 clones, roughly 82% of them singletons. Sequencing input: PBMCs. All receptors derive from a man in his forties or fifties in good health and CMV-seronegative.

V and J are TRBV5-1 and TRBJ2-2; 8 bases agree with TRBD1. The CDR3 covers 14 residues. J lost 4 bases, V lost 7 bases, and 6 bases had no gene match. CDR1 is SGHRS and CDR2 is YFSETQ in the germline V gene. The CDR3 DNA reads as TGCGCCAGCCGTTGGACAGGGCCCACCGGGGAGCTGTTTTTT. This encodes CASRWTGPTGELFF. The full variable domain, rest sourced from reference TRBV5-1 and TRBJ2-2, is KAGVTQTPRYLIKTRGQQVTLSCSPISGHRSVSWYQQTPGQGLQFLFEYFSETQRNKGNFPGRFSGRQFSNSRSEMNVSTLELGDSALYLCASRWTGPTGELFFGEGSRLTVL.

The V gene is TRBV4-3, the J gene TRBJ1-5; unclear D gene. The CDR3 has 14 residues. Germline V gene lookup returns CDR1 LGHNA and CDR2 YSLEER. V was pared by 0 bases and J by 2 bases, with 5 bases between. CDR3 coding DNA: TGCGCCAGCAGCCAAGAAACAGGCAATCAGCCCCAGCATTTT. This translates into CASSQETGNQPQHF.

This clone was counted a single time. The rearrangement uses TRBV28 and TRBJ2-5; D perhaps matches TRBD1 (6 bases). The CDR3 runs to 12 residues. The germline V gene encodes CDR1 MDHEN and CDR2 SYDVKM. V was shortened by 5 bases and J by 7 bases, with 11 bases between the two germline ends. Here the CDR3 reads CASSGTLRTQYF. CDR3 nucleotide sequence: TGTGCCAGCAGTGGGACACTCAGGACCCAGTACTTC.

V and J are TRBV27 and TRBJ1-1; D is possibly TRBD1 (6 bases). V shed 7 bases and J shed 0 bases, with 15 bases lying between them. The germline V gene encodes CDR1 MNHEY and CDR2 SMNVEV (reference sequence). The CDR3 runs to 15 residues. CDR3 region: CASMPGQLMNTEAFF. DNA for the CDR3: TGTGCCAGCATGCCCGGACAGCTAATGAACACTGAAGCTTTCTTT.

This sequence joins TRBV11-3 and TRBJ1-1; 8 bases fit TRBD1. The CDR3 covers 16 residues. The V gene end was trimmed by 1 base and the J gene end by 0 bases; junction bases not matched to a gene: 4. Germline CDR1 is SGHNT and CDR2 is YENEEA. The CDR3 sequence: CASSLGQGSVNTEAFF. CDR3 in DNA: TGTGCCAGCAGCTTAGGACAGGGGTCTGTGAACACTGAAGCTTTCTTT.

This clone was counted a few times. The rearrangement joins TRBV6-1 to TRBJ1-3, with 7 bases matching TRBD1. This CDR3 has 16 amino acids. V shed 0 bases, J shed 0 bases, and the junction held 2 bases outside the gene matches. The germline CDR1 and CDR2 sequences are MNHNS and SASEGT. The DNA for the CDR3 is TGTGCCAGCAGTGAAGCATGGACAGGCTCTGGAAACACCATATATTTT. Translated, it gives CASSEAWTGSGNTIYF.

In its sample, this clone was seen once. The DNA of the CDR3 is TGTGCCACCAGCAGAGATTTTCAAAATGAGCAGTTCTTC. The encoded protein is CATSRDFQNEQFF. The rearrangement links TRBV15 to TRBJ2-1, with D uncertain. Trimming left V 0 bases short and J 7 bases short, with 7 bases between. The CDR3 loop spans 13 amino acids. CDR1 LNHNV and CDR2 YYDKDF come from the germline V gene (reference sequence).

The genes are TRBV5-6 and TRBJ2-3; TRBD2 matches at 13 bases. This CDR3 contains 17 residues. With 4 bases clipped from V and 5 bases from J, the junction kept 10 bases outside the gene matches. Germline assignment: CDR1 SGHDT and CDR2 YYEEEE. The CDR3 DNA is TGTGCCAGCAGCAAACTAGCGGGGGGGCCGGTCAGAGATACGCAGTATTTT. Residues: CASSKLAGGPVRDTQYF.

The gene calls are TRBV5-1 and TRBJ2-7, with 9 nucleotides matching TRBD1. Trimming at V came to 5 bases and at J to 5 bases, leaving 8 bases not matched to a gene. The CDR3 has 14 residues. In germline, CDR1 is SGHRS, CDR2 YFSETQ. The CDR3 protein is CASRRGTGLDEQYF. CDR3 nucleotides: TGCGCCAGCAGACGAGGGACAGGGTTGGACGAGCAGTACTTC.

This chain connects TRBV4-3 to TRBJ2-7; 8 bases map to TRBD1. Germline lookup yields CDR1 LGHNA and CDR2 YSLEER. Trimming cost V 2 bases and J 4 bases; bases outside gene matches: 4. The CDR3 has 14 residues. The CDR3 loop reads CASSQSTGVYEQYF. The CDR3 DNA sequence: TGCGCCAGCAGCCAATCGACAGGGGTATACGAGCAGTACTTC.

V is TRBV10-3 and J is TRBJ1-2; maybe TRBD1 (5 bases). CDR3 size: 14 residues. V lost 6 bases, J lost 4 bases, and 15 bases lay in between. Germline values: CDR1 ENHRY, CDR2 SYGVKD. The CDR3 DNA follows: TGTGCCATCAGCTTCGGGGGTGAGGCCTATGGCTACACCTTC. This translates into CAISFGGEAYGYTF.

This chain joins TRBV11-1 and TRBJ2-1; possible D gene TRBD1, 6 bases. Germline CDR1 SGHAT, CDR2 FQDESV (reference sequence). This CDR3 region has 15 residues. V was cut by 1 base and J by 4 bases, with 11 bases left in between. In DNA form, the CDR3 reads TGTGCCAGCAGCTTAGAAACAGGGAATTACAATGAGCAGTTCTTC. Translation: CASSLETGNYNEQFF.

The chain links TRBV18 to TRBJ2-3; perhaps TRBD2 as D (6 bases). The CDR3 extends over 13 amino acids. V shed 5 bases and J shed 6 bases, with 12 bases lying between them. CDR1 is KGHSH and CDR2 is LQKENI in the germline V gene. The CDR3 DNA sequence: TGTGCCAGCTCAAGCGGGCCCCTGGATACGCAGTATTTT. The encoded protein is CASSSGPLDTQYF.

The chain uses TRBV9 and TRBJ2-1; 10 nucleotides match TRBD2. J lost 5 bases, V lost 4 bases, and 6 bases had no gene match. This CDR3 is 15 amino acids long. Germline CDR1 reads SGDLS; CDR2 reads YYNGEE. The CDR3 protein is CASSPRTSGNNEQFF. The CDR3 nucleotides are TGTGCCAGCAGCCCCCGGACTAGCGGTAACAATGAGCAGTTCTTC.

With regard to this clone: The same CDR3 is also encoded by other DNA sequences in this sample. The chain links TRBV11-3 to TRBJ1-1; maybe TRBD1 (5 bases). The V gene's germline CDR1 is SGHNT and CDR2 YENEEA. The CDR3 consists of 13 residues. The V end lost 3 bases, the J end lost 1 base, and 6 bases lay between the germline ends. CDR3 sequence: CASSLGGNTEAFF. The CDR3 DNA reads as TGTGCCAGCAGCTTGGGGGGGAACACTGAAGCTTTCTTT.

The chain couples TRBV5-1 to TRBJ2-5; D may be TRBD2 (7 bases). The length of the CDR3 is 16 residues. The germline V gene encodes CDR1 SGHRS and CDR2 YFSETQ. Trimming took 0 bases from V and 1 from J, leaving 13 bases between them. The CDR3 nucleotides are TGCGCCAGCAGCTTGGGGCTGGGGGGGGCCCAAGAGACCCAGTACTTC. Translating gives CASSLGLGGAQETQYF.

The CDR3 DNA sequence: TGTGCCAGCAACGGGGGGTCAGAATTCAATCAGCCCCAGCATTTT. It yields the protein CASNGGSEFNQPQHF. The chain links TRBV2 to TRBJ1-5; TRBD1 might be the D (5 bases). This CDR3 is built from 15 residues. Germline V gene lookup returns CDR1 SNHLY and CDR2 FYNNEI. V gave up 7 bases and J gave up 3 bases, with 16 bases separating them.

This sequence joins TRBV2 and TRBJ2-3; 12 bases agree with TRBD2. The V and J ends lost 9 bases and 2 bases, in that order; junction bases with no gene match: 9. Germline assignment: CDR1 SNHLY and CDR2 FYNNEI. The CDR3 totals 16 residues. This chain's CDR3 is CASLGLAGLHTDTQYF. The CDR3 DNA reads as TGTGCCAGTTTGGGACTAGCGGGTCTCCACACAGATACGCAGTATTTT. Using reference TRBV2 and TRBJ2-3 for the parts outside the CDR3, the full variable domain is EPEVTQTPSHQVTQMGQEVILRCVPISNHLYFYWYRQILGQKVEFLVSFYNNEISEKSEIFDDQFSVERPDGSNFTLKIRSTKLEDSAMYFCASLGLAGLHTDTQYFGPGTRLTVL.

The chain carries TRBV29-1 and TRBJ1-2; D is unclear. V shed 4 bases and J shed 8 bases, with 17 bases lying between them. CDR3 length equals 13 residues. Germline V gives CDR1 SQVTM, CDR2 ANQGSEA. The CDR3 protein is CSVVESPGKGYTF. The CDR3 coding sequence is TGCAGCGTTGTCGAGAGCCCCGGTAAAGGCTACACCTTC.

The V gene is TRBV7-2, the J gene TRBJ1-4; 8 bases line up with TRBD1. The germline gives CDR1 SGHTA, CDR2 FQGNSA. The CDR3 has 16 residues. With 5 bases clipped from V and 8 bases from J, the junction kept 13 bases outside the gene matches. The CDR3 DNA follows: TGTGCCAGCAGCCCCCCCGCCAGGGGGCTAAGAGAAAAACTGTTTTTT. It specifies CASSPPARGLREKLFF.

The rearrangement joins TRBV10-3 to TRBJ2-2, with 11 bases fitting TRBD1. V dropped 3 bases and J dropped 4; count of bases not matched to a gene: 4. The CDR3 is made up of 16 amino acids. Germline values: CDR1 ENHRY, CDR2 SYGVKD. The CDR3, as DNA: TGTGCCATCAGTGAAGGGACAGGGGGGAGCACCGGGGAGCTGTTTTTT. Its translation is CAISEGTGGSTGELFF.

The J gene is TRBJ2-7, the V gene TRBV28; 11 bases agree with TRBD1. The CDR3 loop spans 17 amino acids. V was pared by 2 bases and J by 2 bases, with 8 bases of the junction left unmatched. Germline V lookup: CDR1 MDHEN, CDR2 SYDVKM. CDR3: CASSLRTGGSNAYEQYF. As DNA, the CDR3 is TGTGCCAGCAGTTTAAGGACAGGGGGCTCCAACGCCTACGAGCAGTACTTC.

The genes are TRBV15 and TRBJ2-7, with TRBD1 identical over 9 bases. The CDR3 has 16 amino acids. V dropped 0 bases and J dropped 7; count of bases not matched to a gene: 10. The germline CDR1 and CDR2 sequences are LNHNV and YYDKDF (reference sequence). The CDR3 here is CATSRDSGTGRREQYF. The CDR3, as DNA: TGTGCCACCAGCAGAGATTCCGGGACAGGGAGAAGGGAGCAGTACTTC.

This clone was observed a single time. The chain has TRBV27 and TRBJ1-3; possibly TRBD1 for D (6 bases). CDR3 size: 15 residues. Trimming left V 2 bases short and J 0 bases short, with 8 bases between. CDR1 MNHEY and CDR2 SMNVEV come from the germline V gene (reference sequence). CDR3 loop: CASSLGGASGNTIYF. CDR3 coding DNA: TGTGCCAGCAGTTTAGGGGGGGCCTCTGGAAACACCATATATTTT.